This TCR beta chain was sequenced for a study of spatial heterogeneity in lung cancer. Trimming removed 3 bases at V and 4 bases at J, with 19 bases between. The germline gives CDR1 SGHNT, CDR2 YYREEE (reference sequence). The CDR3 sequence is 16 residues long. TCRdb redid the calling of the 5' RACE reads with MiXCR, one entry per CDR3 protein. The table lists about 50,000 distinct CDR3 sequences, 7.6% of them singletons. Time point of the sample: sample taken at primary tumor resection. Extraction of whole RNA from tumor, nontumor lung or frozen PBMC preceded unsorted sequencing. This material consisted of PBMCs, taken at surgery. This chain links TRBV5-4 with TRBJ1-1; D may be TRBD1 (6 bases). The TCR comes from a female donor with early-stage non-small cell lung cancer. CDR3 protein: CASSSTGVRGGTEAFF. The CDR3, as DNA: TGTGCCAGCAGCTCAACGGGGGTCAGGGGAGGCACTGAAGCTTTCTTT.